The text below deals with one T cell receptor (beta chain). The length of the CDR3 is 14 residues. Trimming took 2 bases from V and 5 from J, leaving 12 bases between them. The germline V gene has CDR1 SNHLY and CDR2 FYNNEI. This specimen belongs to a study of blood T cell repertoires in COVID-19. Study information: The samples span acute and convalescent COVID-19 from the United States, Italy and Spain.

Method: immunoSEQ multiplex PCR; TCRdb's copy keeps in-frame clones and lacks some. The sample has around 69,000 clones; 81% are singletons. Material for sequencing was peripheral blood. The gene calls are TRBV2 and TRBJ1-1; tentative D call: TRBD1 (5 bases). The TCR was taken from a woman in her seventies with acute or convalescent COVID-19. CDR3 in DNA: TGTGCCAGCAGTGAAAGGGGCGAAAGGACTGAAGCTTTCTTT. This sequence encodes CASSERGERTEAFF.